A selection of T cell receptor beta chains follows, all from one sample in a study of T cell responses to AZD1222 COVID-19 vaccine. Sequenced by immunoSEQ multiplex PCR; TCRdb stores in-frame clones only, minus some. The profile shows some 110,000 clones, roughly 90% of them singletons. The sample consisted of peripheral blood, taken on day 0 of AZD1222 vaccination. Every receptor here comes from an adult in good health. Each CDR3 is given with its conserved first and last residue. Each record gives: V gene, clone size, CDR3 protein. Only part of the rows carry a size: once, few, many, or a class if the clone is expanded.

v_call: TRBV4-3; clone_size: NA; cdr3_aa: CASSQGRVNDGRTEAFF
v_call: TRBV28; clone_size: NA; cdr3_aa: CASSAYRGTGELFF
v_call: TRBV27; clone_size: NA; cdr3_aa: CASSSGLAGGLEQFF
v_call: TRBV7-2; clone_size: few; cdr3_aa: CASSTLPGTGELFF
v_call: TRBV28; clone_size: NA; cdr3_aa: CASSLVNYGYTF
v_call: TRBV12-5; clone_size: NA; cdr3_aa: CASGWMTGRFTEAFF
v_call: TRBV14; clone_size: once; cdr3_aa: CASSRLQGYEQFF
v_call: TRBV14; clone_size: NA; cdr3_aa: CASSTTGGLGLGSYNEQFF
v_call: TRBV7-8; clone_size: NA; cdr3_aa: CASRQITGSQKLFF
v_call: TRBV5-6; clone_size: NA; cdr3_aa: CASSWRRPGTEAFF
v_call: TRBV18; clone_size: NA; cdr3_aa: CASSPGSQETQYF
v_call: TRBV10-2; clone_size: NA; cdr3_aa: CASMELVATEAFF
v_call: TRBV7-8; clone_size: NA; cdr3_aa: CASSRRDRVSGNTIYF
v_call: TRBV19; clone_size: NA; cdr3_aa: CASSAQGYSNQPQHF
v_call: TRBV11-2; clone_size: NA; cdr3_aa: CASSLEETSGPPGDNEQFF
v_call: TRBV7-3; clone_size: NA; cdr3_aa: CASSLTQREGNEQFF
v_call: TRBV19; clone_size: NA; cdr3_aa: CASSRDGPLHF
v_call: TRBV9; clone_size: NA; cdr3_aa: CASSPRSGMNTEAFF
v_call: TRBV5-1; clone_size: NA; cdr3_aa: CASSPGGTGVFHEQYF
v_call: TRBV14; clone_size: NA; cdr3_aa: CASSQALRGEQFF
v_call: TRBV24-1; clone_size: NA; cdr3_aa: CATGNSYQETQYF
v_call: TRBV4-1; clone_size: NA; cdr3_aa: CASSQGDRANYGYTF
v_call: TRBV5-1; clone_size: NA; cdr3_aa: CASSYQGIAYNEQFF
v_call: TRBV27; clone_size: NA; cdr3_aa: CASSLRGSTDTQYF
v_call: TRBV19; clone_size: few; cdr3_aa: CASSEQGAAGDTQYF
v_call: TRBV6-2/TRBV6-3; clone_size: NA; cdr3_aa: CASSYFGQNTEAFF
v_call: TRBV14; clone_size: NA; cdr3_aa: CASSQVQNSPLHF
v_call: TRBV6-5; clone_size: NA; cdr3_aa: CASRTGTGGFKAFF
v_call: TRBV28; clone_size: NA; cdr3_aa: CASSNSGTGYEQYF
v_call: TRBV3-1/TRBV3-2; clone_size: NA; cdr3_aa: CASSRSGSGRETQYF
v_call: TRBV30; clone_size: NA; cdr3_aa: CAWSLWREAFF
v_call: TRBV9; clone_size: NA; cdr3_aa: CASSLQAGVHEQYF
v_call: TRBV7-2; clone_size: NA; cdr3_aa: CASSIQGYEQYF
v_call: TRBV28; clone_size: NA; cdr3_aa: CASSSLTGSYGYTF
v_call: TRBV11-1; clone_size: NA; cdr3_aa: CASSRTRVRGPYEQYF
v_call: TRBV21-1; clone_size: once; cdr3_aa: CASSNPGLPSSYEQYF
v_call: TRBV18; clone_size: NA; cdr3_aa: CASSPNRGQEEAFF
v_call: TRBV25-1; clone_size: NA; cdr3_aa: CASSDTGYSNQPQHF
v_call: TRBV5-5; clone_size: NA; cdr3_aa: CASSQSRTGGREQYF
v_call: TRBV6-2/TRBV6-3; clone_size: NA; cdr3_aa: CASSYMGSNSPLHF
v_call: TRBV7-2; clone_size: NA; cdr3_aa: CASSSREPNYGYTF